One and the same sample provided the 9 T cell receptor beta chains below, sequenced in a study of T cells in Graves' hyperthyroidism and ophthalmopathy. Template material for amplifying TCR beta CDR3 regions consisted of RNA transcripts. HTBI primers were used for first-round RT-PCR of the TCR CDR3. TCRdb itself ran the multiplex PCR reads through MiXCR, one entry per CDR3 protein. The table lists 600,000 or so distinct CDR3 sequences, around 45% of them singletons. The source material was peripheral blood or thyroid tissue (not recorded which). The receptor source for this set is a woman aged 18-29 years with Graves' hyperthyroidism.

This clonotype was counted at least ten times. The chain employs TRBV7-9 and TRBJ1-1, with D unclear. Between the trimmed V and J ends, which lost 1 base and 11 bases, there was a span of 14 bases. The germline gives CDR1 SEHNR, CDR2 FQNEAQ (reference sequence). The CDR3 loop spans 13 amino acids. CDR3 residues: CASSLGYGIQAFF. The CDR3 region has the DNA TGTGCCAGCAGCTTAGGTTACGGGATTCAGGCTTTCTTT.

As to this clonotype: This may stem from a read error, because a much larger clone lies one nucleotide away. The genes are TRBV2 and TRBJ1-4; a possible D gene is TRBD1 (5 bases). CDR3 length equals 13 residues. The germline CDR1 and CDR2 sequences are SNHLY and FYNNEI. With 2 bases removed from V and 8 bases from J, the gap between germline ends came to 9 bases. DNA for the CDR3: TGTGCCAGCAGTGAACAGGGAAGCGAAAAACTGTTTTTT. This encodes CASSEQGSEKLFF.

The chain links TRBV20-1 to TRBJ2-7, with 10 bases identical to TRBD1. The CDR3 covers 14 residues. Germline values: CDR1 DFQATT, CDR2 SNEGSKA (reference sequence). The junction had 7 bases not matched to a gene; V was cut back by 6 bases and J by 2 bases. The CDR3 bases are TGCAGTGCCGCCGGGACAGGGGCTACCTACGAGCAGTACTTC. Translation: CSAAGTGATYEQYF.

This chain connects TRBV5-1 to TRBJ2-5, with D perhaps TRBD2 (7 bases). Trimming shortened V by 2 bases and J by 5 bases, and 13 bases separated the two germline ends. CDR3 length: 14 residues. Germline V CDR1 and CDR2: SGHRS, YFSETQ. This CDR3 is CASSFGGARETQYF. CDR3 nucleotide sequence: TGCGCCAGCAGCTTTGGGGGGGCGCGTGAGACCCAGTACTTC.

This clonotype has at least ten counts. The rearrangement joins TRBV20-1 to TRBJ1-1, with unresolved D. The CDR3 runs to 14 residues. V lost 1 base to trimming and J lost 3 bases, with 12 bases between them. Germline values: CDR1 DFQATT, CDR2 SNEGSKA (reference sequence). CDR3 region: CSARGDGGHTEAFF. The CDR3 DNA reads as TGCAGTGCTAGAGGTGACGGCGGGCACACTGAAGCTTTCTTT.

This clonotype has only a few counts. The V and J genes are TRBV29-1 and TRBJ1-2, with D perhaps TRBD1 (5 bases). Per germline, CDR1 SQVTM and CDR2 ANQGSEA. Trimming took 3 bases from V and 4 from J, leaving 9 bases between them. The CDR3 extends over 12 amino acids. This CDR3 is CSVEGDTYGYTF. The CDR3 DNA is TGCAGCGTTGAGGGGGATACCTATGGCTACACCTTC.

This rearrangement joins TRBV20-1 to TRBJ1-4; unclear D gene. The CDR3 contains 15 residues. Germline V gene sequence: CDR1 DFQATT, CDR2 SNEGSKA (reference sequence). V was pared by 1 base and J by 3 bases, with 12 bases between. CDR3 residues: CSARVPMLSNEKLFF. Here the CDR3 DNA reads TGCAGTGCTAGAGTTCCCATGCTTTCTAATGAAAAACTGTTTTTT.

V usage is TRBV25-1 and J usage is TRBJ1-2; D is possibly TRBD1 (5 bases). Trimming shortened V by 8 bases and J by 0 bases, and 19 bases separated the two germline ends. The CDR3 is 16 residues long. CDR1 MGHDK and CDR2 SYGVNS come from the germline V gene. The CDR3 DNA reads TGTGCCAGCTCACTAGTTGTTGGGGCCTCTAACTATGGCTACACCTTC. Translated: CASSLVVGASNYGYTF.

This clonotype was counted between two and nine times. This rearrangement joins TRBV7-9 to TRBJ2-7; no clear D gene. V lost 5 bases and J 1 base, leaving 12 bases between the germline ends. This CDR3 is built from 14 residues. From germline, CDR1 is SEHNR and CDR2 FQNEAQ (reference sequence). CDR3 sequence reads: CASSPSVVSYEQYF. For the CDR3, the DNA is TGTGCCAGCAGCCCGTCGGTGGTTTCCTACGAGCAGTACTTC.